These 8 T cell receptor beta chains were sequenced from one sample in a study of shared clonotypes between healthy human individuals. Only in-frame clones appear in the TCRdb table, and some are missing; sequencing was by immunoSEQ multiplex PCR. The sample records some 450,000 clones, 77% being singletons. Sequencing was carried out using PBMCs. The receptors here all came from a woman in her thirties or forties in good health. Some clones in this sample may be carry-over from other donors' samples.

This clone was seen a few times. The J gene is TRBJ2-3, the V gene TRBV9; the D is unclear. This CDR3 is 15 amino acids long. V was cut by 0 bases and J by 2 bases, with 10 bases left in between. From germline, CDR1 is SGDLS and CDR2 YYNGEE. The CDR3 protein is CASSVGSEHTDTQYF. The CDR3 DNA sequence: TGTGCCAGCAGCGTAGGAAGCGAACACACAGATACGCAGTATTTT.

The chain carries TRBV19 and TRBJ2-7; possibly TRBD2 for D (5 bases). CDR3 length equals 13 residues. Trimming left V 4 bases short and J 3 bases short, with 10 bases between. Germline V CDR1 and CDR2: LNHDA, SQIVND (reference sequence). The CDR3, as DNA: TGTGCCAGTAGTAGGCTAGCAAACTACGAGCAGTACTTC. It translates to CASSRLANYEQYF.

The genes are TRBV20-1 and TRBJ1-2; D possibly corresponds to TRBD1 (5 bases). The ends were cut back, 6 bases at V and 4 bases at J, with 9 bases in the middle. The V gene's germline CDR1 is DFQATT and CDR2 SNEGSKA (reference sequence). The CDR3 totals 11 residues. CDR3 sequence: CSATGTYGYTF. Here the CDR3 DNA reads TGCAGTGCCACCGGGACCTATGGCTACACCTTC.

The CDR3 here is CASSLLAVPYEQYF. The CDR3 DNA reads TGTGCCAGCAGCTTACTAGCGGTTCCCTACGAGCAGTACTTC. The chain combines TRBV5-6 with TRBJ2-7; 8 bases line up with TRBD2. The CDR3 contains 14 residues. V lost 2 bases to trimming and J lost 2 bases; unmatched junction nucleotides: 3. Germline V CDR1 and CDR2: SGHDT, YYEEEE.

A single count supports this clone. V gene TRBV19 combines with J gene TRBJ1-1; 8 positions agree with TRBD1. The CDR3 totals 14 residues. Germline assignment: CDR1 LNHDA and CDR2 SQIVND (reference sequence). Trimming took 3 bases from V and 4 from J; bases not matched to a gene: 4. Here the CDR3 reads CASSIIQGATEAFF. The DNA of the CDR3 is TGTGCCAGTAGTATCATTCAGGGGGCCACTGAAGCTTTCTTT.

About this clone itself: In the same sample, other DNA sequences code for this CDR3. This rearrangement joins TRBV28 to TRBJ1-5, with D hard to call. The CDR3 contains 11 residues. The germline gives CDR1 MDHEN, CDR2 SYDVKM. Trimming stripped 4 bases from V and 5 bases from J, with 3 bases between. The CDR3 spells CASSSYQPQHF. The CDR3 DNA reads as TGTGCCAGCAGTTCGTATCAGCCCCAGCATTTT. Variable domain in full (rest from reference TRBV28 and TRBJ1-5): DVKVTQSSRYLVKRTGEKVFLECVQDMDHENMFWYRQDPGLGLRLIYFSYDVKMKEKGDIPEGYSVSREKKERFSLILESASTNQTSMYLCASSSYQPQHFGDGTRLSIL.

This clone has just a few counts. It differs at one base from a far larger clone, so likely a read error. Other DNA sequences within the sample encode an identical CDR3. This rearrangement joins TRBV29-1 to TRBJ1-1; D gene unclear. This CDR3 comprises 15 residues. Germline V CDR1 and CDR2: SQVTM, ANQGSEA. The V end lost 0 bases, the J end lost 1 base, and 12 bases lay between the germline ends. In DNA, the CDR3 is TGCAGCGTTGAAGACCATGGGCTGGGGAACACTGAAGCTTTCTTT. Encoded protein: CSVEDHGLGNTEAFF.

V usage is TRBV7-8 and J usage is TRBJ2-5; 9 nucleotides agree with TRBD2. CDR3 length: 16 residues. Germline lookup yields CDR1 SGHVS and CDR2 FQNEAQ. Losses at the gene ends were 5 bases for V and 2 bases for J; bases not matched to a gene: 9. The CDR3 DNA is TGTGCCAGCAGCCAAAGGCCTAGCGGGACGCAAGAGACCCAGTACTTC. Translated: CASSQRPSGTQETQYF. The whole variable domain, filled in from reference TRBV7-8 and TRBJ2-5, reads GAGVSQSPRYKVAKRGQDVALRCDPISGHVSLFWYQQALGQGPEFLTYFQNEAQLDKSGLPSDRFFAERPEGSVSTLKIQRTQQEDSAVYLCASSQRPSGTQETQYFGPGTRLLVL.